These 9 T cell receptor beta chains were all obtained from the same sample, sequenced in a study of neurological immune-mediated disorders. Time point reported: longitudinal time-point 2. TCRdb independently ran MiXCR on the 5' RACE reads; one entry per CDR3 protein. Here the sample spans 81,000 or so distinct CDR3 sequences, 13% being singletons. Sequences were obtained from PBMCs. The origin of the receptors is a female donor with HTLV-1-associated myelopathy (HAM/TSP).

This clonotype was recorded at least ten times. This chain uses TRBV12-3 or TRBV12-4 with TRBJ2-1; 7 bases match TRBD2. The junction had 5 bases not matched to a gene; V was cut back by 7 bases and J by 2 bases. The CDR3 runs 14 residues. The chain's CDR3 is CASTAGTTYNEQFF. Written as DNA, the CDR3 is TGTGCCAGCACCGCCGGGACTACCTACAATGAGCAGTTCTTC.

This clonotype was counted a single time. Possible read error: a much larger clone is one base away. The rearrangement links TRBV5-1 to TRBJ2-1, with D perhaps TRBD1 or TRBD2 (5 bases each). The CDR3 has 16 residues. Germline V gene lookup returns CDR1 SGHRS and CDR2 YFSETQ. With 4 bases removed from V and 8 bases from J, the gap between germline ends came to 22 bases. The CDR3 sequence: CASSAGATGSGDEQFF. The DNA for the CDR3 is TGCGCCAGCAGCGCCGGGGCGACGGGGTCTGGGGATGAGCAGTTCTTC.

This clonotype was seen many times. V is TRBV12-3 or TRBV12-4 and J is TRBJ2-3; 7 bases map to TRBD1. Trimming at V came to 3 bases and at J to 1 base, leaving 4 bases not matched to a gene. This CDR3 has 15 residues. The CDR3 loop reads CASSLTGIGTDTQYF. The CDR3 coding sequence is TGTGCCAGCAGTTTGACAGGGATAGGCACAGATACGCAGTATTTT.

This clonotype was detected many times. The genes are TRBV5-6 and TRBJ1-1; 9 nucleotides agree with TRBD1. The CDR3 consists of 14 residues. With 3 bases clipped from V and 11 bases from J, the junction kept 11 bases outside the gene matches. Germline V CDR1 and CDR2: SGHDT, YYEEEE. The CDR3 reads CASSSNFGTGHAFF. The CDR3 DNA sequence: TGTGCCAGCAGCTCAAACTTCGGGACAGGGCACGCTTTCTTT.

Worth noting for this clonotype: The junction shows a germline mismatch at one end, possibly a read error. V gene TRBV2 combines with J gene TRBJ2-5; the D gene is possibly TRBD1 (6 bases). Germline CDR1 and CDR2: SNHLY and FYNNEI. This CDR3 contains 14 residues. CDR3 bases: TGCTCCAGCAGTGATCCAGGGGCTGGGGAGACCCAGTACTTC. Encoded protein: CSSSDPGAGETQYF.

The sample holds a few counts of this clonotype. This rearrangement joins TRBV2 to TRBJ2-3, with 9 bases lining up with TRBD2. CDR3 length equals 16 residues. The trim removed 4 bases at V and 2 bases at J, leaving 7 bases unmatched. Germline lookup yields CDR1 SNHLY and CDR2 FYNNEI. In nucleotides, the CDR3 is TGTGCCAGCAGTGTCTCCGGGACTAGCCCCACAGATACGCAGTATTTT. This encodes CASSVSGTSPTDTQYF.

To note about this clonotype: Mismatch with germline at one junction end may stem from a read error. The DNA for the CDR3 is TGCAGCGCCCGGGACACTAGCTCCGGGGATCTGTTTTTT. This translates into CSARDTSSGDLFF. The chain is built from TRBV29-1 and TRBJ2-2; D tentatively fits TRBD1 or TRBD2 (6 bases each). Germline V gene sequence: CDR1 SQVTM, CDR2 ANQGSEA. The CDR3 has 13 amino acids.

At least ten counts were recorded for this clonotype. The chain links TRBV5-1 to TRBJ1-4; maybe TRBD1 (6 bases). Germline V gene lookup returns CDR1 SGHRS and CDR2 YFSETQ. V was trimmed by 4 bases and J by 6 bases, leaving 16 bases between them. The CDR3 consists of 15 residues. The CDR3 nucleotides read TGCGCCAGCAGCGGCACAGGGTACCGCGATGAAAAACTGTTTTTT. Protein sequence: CASSGTGYRDEKLFF.

This clonotype has ten or more counts. The chain is built from TRBV11-2 and TRBJ1-1; D is ambiguous. V lost 5 bases and J 1 base, leaving 8 bases between the germline ends. This CDR3 is 13 amino acids long. Germline V CDR1 and CDR2: SGHAT, FQNNGV. CDR3 amino acids: CASSPPGNTEAFF. The CDR3 nucleotides are TGTGCCAGCAGCCCACCTGGGAACACTGAAGCTTTCTTT. Full variable domain (remainder filled in from reference TRBV11-2 and TRBJ1-1): EAGVAQSPRYKIIEKRQSVAFWCNPISGHATLYWYQQILGQGPKLLIQFQNNGVVDDSQLPKDRFSAERLKGVDSTLKIQPAKLEDSAVYLCASSPPGNTEAFFGQGTRLTVV.